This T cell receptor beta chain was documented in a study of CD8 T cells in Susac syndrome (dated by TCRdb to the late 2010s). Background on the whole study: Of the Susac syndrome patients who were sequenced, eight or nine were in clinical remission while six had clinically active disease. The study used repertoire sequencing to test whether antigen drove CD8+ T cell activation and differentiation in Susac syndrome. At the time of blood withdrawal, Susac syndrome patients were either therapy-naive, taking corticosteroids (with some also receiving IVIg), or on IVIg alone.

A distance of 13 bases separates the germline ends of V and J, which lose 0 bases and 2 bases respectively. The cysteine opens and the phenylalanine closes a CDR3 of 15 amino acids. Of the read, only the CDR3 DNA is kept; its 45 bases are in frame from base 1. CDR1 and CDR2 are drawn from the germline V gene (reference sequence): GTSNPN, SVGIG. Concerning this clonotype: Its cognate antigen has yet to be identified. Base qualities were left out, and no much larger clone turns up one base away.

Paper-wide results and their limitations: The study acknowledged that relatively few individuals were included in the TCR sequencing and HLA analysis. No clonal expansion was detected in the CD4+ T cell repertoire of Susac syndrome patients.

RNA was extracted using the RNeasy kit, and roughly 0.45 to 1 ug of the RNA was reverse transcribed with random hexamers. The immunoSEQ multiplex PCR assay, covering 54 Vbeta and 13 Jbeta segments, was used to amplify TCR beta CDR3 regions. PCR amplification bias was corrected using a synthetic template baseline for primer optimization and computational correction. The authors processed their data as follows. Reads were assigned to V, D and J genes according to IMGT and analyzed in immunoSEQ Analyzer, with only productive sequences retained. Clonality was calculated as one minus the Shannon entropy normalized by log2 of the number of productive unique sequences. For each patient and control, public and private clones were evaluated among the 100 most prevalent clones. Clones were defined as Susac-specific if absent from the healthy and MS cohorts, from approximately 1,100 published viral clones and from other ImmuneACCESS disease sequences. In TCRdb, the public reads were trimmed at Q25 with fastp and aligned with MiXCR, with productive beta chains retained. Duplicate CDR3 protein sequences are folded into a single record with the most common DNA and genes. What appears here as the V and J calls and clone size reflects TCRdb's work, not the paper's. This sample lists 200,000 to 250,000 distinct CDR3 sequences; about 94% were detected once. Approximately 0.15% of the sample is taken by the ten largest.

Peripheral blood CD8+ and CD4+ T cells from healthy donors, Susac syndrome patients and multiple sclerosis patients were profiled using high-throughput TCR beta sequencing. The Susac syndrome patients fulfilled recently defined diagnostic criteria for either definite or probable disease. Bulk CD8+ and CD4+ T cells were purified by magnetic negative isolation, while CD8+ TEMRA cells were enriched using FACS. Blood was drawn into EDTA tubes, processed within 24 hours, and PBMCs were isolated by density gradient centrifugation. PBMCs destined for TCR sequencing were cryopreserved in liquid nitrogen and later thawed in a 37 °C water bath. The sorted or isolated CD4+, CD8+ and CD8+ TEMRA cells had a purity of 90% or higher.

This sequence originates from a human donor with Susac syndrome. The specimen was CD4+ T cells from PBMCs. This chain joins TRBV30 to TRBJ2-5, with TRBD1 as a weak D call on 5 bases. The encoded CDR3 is CAWSVLGQRQETQYF. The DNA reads TGTGCCTGGAGTGTACTGGGGCAGCGTCAAGAGACCCAGTACTTC.